The rows below give T cell receptor beta chains drawn from one sample of a study of T cells after somatic rescue of genetic block. Measured with immunoSEQ multiplex PCR; TCRdb has only the in-frame clones, and not every one. The sample lists about 63,000 clones, about 91% occurring once. The material sequenced was peripheral blood mononuclear cells (PBMCs). These TCRs come from a man aged 35-49 years. Each CDR3 is given with its conserved first and last residue. The order of the fields is clone size, J gene, V gene, D gene, CDR3 protein, CDR3 DNA. D genes are given only for firm matches. Size is omitted from some rows. Given values are once, few, many or a class for expanded clones.

>-|TRBJ2-1|TRBV30|-
CAWSARNEQFF
TGTGCCTGGAGTGCTAGGAATGAGCAGTTCTTC
>-|TRBJ1-5|TRBV21-1|-
CASSFPWRDSNQPQHF
TGTGCCAGCAGCTTCCCGTGGAGGGACAGCAATCAGCCCCAGCATTTT
>-|TRBJ1-1|TRBV2|-
CASSPRVWGAFF
TGTGCCAGCAGCCCCCGTGTGTGGGGCGCTTTCTTT
>-|TRBJ2-5|TRBV9|TRBD1
CASSAKRDRGLAGQETQYF
TGTGCCAGCAGCGCCAAGAGGGACAGGGGGCTAGCGGGACAAGAGACCCAGTACTTC
>-|TRBJ2-7|TRBV7-2|-
CASSLAEGQGSSYEQYF
TGTGCCAGCAGCTTAGCGGAAGGTCAGGGCAGCTCCTACGAGCAGTACTTC
>once|TRBJ2-3|TRBV14|-
CASSLPAADTQYF
TGTGCCAGCAGCCTCCCGGCGGCAGATACGCAGTATTTT
>-|TRBJ1-2|TRBV7-8|-
CASSLDGQGNYGYTF
TGTGCCAGCAGCTTAGACGGGCAGGGAAACTATGGCTACACCTTC
>-|TRBJ1-1|TRBV2|-
CASAWTEMNTEAFF
TGTGCCAGCGCCTGGACAGAGATGAACACTGAAGCTTTCTTT
>few|TRBJ2-3|TRBV6-4|TRBD2
CASYPVAGEVDTQYF
TGTGCCAGCTACCCCGTGGCGGGAGAGGTAGATACGCAGTATTTT
>-|TRBJ1-5|TRBV6-1|-
CASIRTGNQPQHF
TGTGCCAGCATACGGACAGGCAATCAGCCCCAGCATTTT
>-|TRBJ2-3|TRBV10-1|TRBD2
CASSERPSGGTDTQYF
TGCGCCAGCAGTGAGAGGCCTAGCGGGGGGACAGATACGCAGTATTTT
>-|TRBJ2-5|TRBV4-3|-
CASSQDGLAFQETQYF
TGCGCCAGCAGCCAAGATGGGCTAGCGTTCCAAGAGACCCAGTACTTC
>-|TRBJ1-2|TRBV27|TRBD1
CASSLAGGVYGYTF
TGTGCCAGCAGTTTAGCAGGGGGGGTCTATGGCTACACCTTC